The 25 T cell receptor beta chains below were found in one sample sequenced in a study of tumor-infiltrating lymphocytes in primary liver carcinoma. The template, about 540 ng total RNA, yielded TCR beta cDNA made with a constant-region primer. The TCR beta library was amplified through three nested multiplex PCR rounds in a modified ARM-PCR procedure. Amplification in the first two PCR rounds was performed using TRBV1-TRBV30 forward primers and a C-beta reverse primer for around 10 cycles each. TCRdb independently ran MiXCR on the multiplex PCR reads; one entry per CDR3 protein. The sample contains around 190,000 distinct CDR3 sequences, about 85% of which appear only once. Co-extraction yielded RNA and DNA from around 20-30 mg of unsorted bulk tissue. Sample: tumor tissue from primary liver carcinoma. Receptors originate from a middle-aged man with primary liver carcinoma and hepatitis B virus infection.

V is TRBV6-4 and J is TRBJ2-2, with D unresolved. Trimming took off 4 bases at V and 5 bases at J, with 11 bases between the two ends. The V gene's germline CDR1 is MRHNA and CDR2 SNTAGT. CDR3 length: 14 residues. The CDR3 loop reads CASSVSINTGELFF. The CDR3 DNA follows: TGTGCCAGCAGTGTATCAATTAATACCGGGGAGCTGTTTTTT.

This clonotype was recorded a few times. The V call is TRBV11-1, the J call TRBJ2-1; TRBD2 matches at 10 bases. Trimming cost V 9 bases and J 3 bases; bases outside gene matches: 11. CDR1 SGHAT and CDR2 FQDESV come from the germline V gene (reference sequence). This CDR3 region has 16 residues. The CDR3 DNA follows: TGTGCCAGTAGCCCTAGACTAGCGGGCGACTACAATGAGCAGTTCTTC. It specifies CASSPRLAGDYNEQFF.

In regard to this clonotype: An end of the junction does not agree with germline; a read error may underlie this. The V and J genes are TRBV9 and TRBJ2-3; D uncertain. Per germline, CDR1 SGDLS and CDR2 YYNGEE. There are 15 residues in the CDR3. The CDR3 nucleotides read TGTGCCAGCAGCGCGATGGGAAAGGTCACAGATACGCATTATTTT. Translation: CASSAMGKVTDTHYF.

This clonotype has a single count. The chain uses TRBV29-1 and TRBJ1-2, with 12 bases that match TRBD1. Per germline, CDR1 SQVTM and CDR2 ANQGSEA. V trimming: 5 bases; J trimming: 10 bases; junction bases outside the gene matches: 14. This CDR3 is 15 amino acids long. The CDR3 loop reads CSVTYTGTGGLDYTF. The CDR3 DNA sequence: TGCAGCGTTACATACACCGGGACAGGGGGCTTGGACTACACCTTC.

The rearrangement uses TRBV10-2 and TRBJ2-5; unclear D gene. The DNA end lines up better with TRBJ2-1; the J call may be wrong. The germline V gene has CDR1 WSHSY and CDR2 SAAADI. CDR3 length equals 14 residues. CDR3 sequence: CASNGSSRQETQFF. Here the CDR3 DNA reads TGCGCCAGCAATGGTAGTTCCAGACAAGAGACCCAGTTCTTC.

Concerning this clonotype: A junction boundary mismatches the germline segment, possibly from a read error. The chain recombines TRBV29-1 with TRBJ2-5, with D unclear. This CDR3 contains 13 residues. Per germline, CDR1 SQVTM and CDR2 ANQGSEA. As DNA, the CDR3 is TGCAGCGTTGGAGTACCCCAACAAGAGACTCAGTACTTC. Translating it yields CSVGVPQQETQYF.

The chain has TRBV6-2 or TRBV6-3 and TRBJ2-2; perhaps D is TRBD1 or TRBD2 (5 bases each). This CDR3 has 15 residues. Germline-derived CDR1 and CDR2 are MNHEY and SVGEGT. The CDR3 bases are TGTAGCAGCATTCCTGGGACGTTAAACACCGGGGAGCTGTTTTTT. Its translation: CSSIPGTLNTGELFF.

Comment on this clonotype: A much larger clone lies one base from this, so it may be a read error. The CDR3 protein is CAWPKRTRTYEQYF. The CDR3 nucleotides are TGTGCCTGGCCCAAGAGGACAAGGACCTACGAGCAGTACTTC. The rearrangement links TRBV30 to TRBJ2-7; weak D call: TRBD1 (5 bases). V gave up 5 bases and J gave up 2 bases, with 16 bases separating them. Germline loops: CDR1 GTSNPN, CDR2 SVGIG (reference sequence). The CDR3 covers 14 residues.

This rearrangement joins TRBV6-6 to TRBJ2-2; 12 bases align to TRBD2. The V and J ends lost 8 bases and 6 bases, in that order; junction bases with no gene match: 7. The CDR3 runs 15 residues. CDR1 and CDR2 (germline): MNHNY, SVGAGI (reference sequence). CDR3 sequence (DNA): TGTGCCAGCGGCCCTAGCGGGAGGGTAGCCGGGGAGCTGTTTTTT. Protein: CASGPSGRVAGELFF.

This clonotype was detected many times. The chain recombines TRBV6-5 with TRBJ1-1; D possibly corresponds to TRBD1 (5 bases). The germline V gene encodes CDR1 MNHEY and CDR2 SVGAGI. V lost 5 bases and J 1 base, leaving 11 bases between the germline ends. The CDR3 length is 14 residues. In nucleotides, the CDR3 is TGTGCCAGCAGTCCTCAGGACAAGAACACTGAAGCTTTCTTT. Translating gives CASSPQDKNTEAFF.

This sequence joins TRBV14 and TRBJ2-6; D is undetermined. V lost 8 bases and J 2 bases, leaving 13 bases between the germline ends. Germline CDR1 SGHDN, CDR2 FVKESK. CDR3 size: 15 residues. CDR3 nucleotides: TGTGCCAGCTGGCAAGGCGCAGCTGGGGCCAACGTCCTGACTTTC. Translated: CASWQGAAGANVLTF.

In regard to this clonotype: Relative to the germline gene, one junction end is altered; a read error may explain this. The chain recombines TRBV7-8 with TRBJ2-5, with D perhaps matching TRBD2 (5 bases). From germline, CDR1 is SGHVS and CDR2 FQNEAQ. The CDR3 runs to 13 residues. CDR3 loop: CTSSVGVRDTQYF. The CDR3 nucleotides are TGTACCAGCAGCGTCGGGGTCCGGGATACCCAGTACTTC.

A word on this clonotype: Germline and junction disagree at one end, which may indicate a read error. The rearrangement links TRBV6-6 to TRBJ2-6, with D tentatively TRBD1 (6 bases). This CDR3 is 17 amino acids long. The germline gives CDR1 MNHNY, CDR2 SVGAGI (reference sequence). Written as DNA, the CDR3 is TGTGTCAGCAGGCCCGGGACAATAACTCTGCGGGCCAACGTCCTGACTTTC. Translation: CVSRPGTITLRANVLTF.

The V call is TRBV11-3, the J call TRBJ2-7; 9 nucleotides align to TRBD1. CDR1 is SGHNT, CDR2 YENEEA, per germline. This CDR3 is 14 amino acids long. CDR3 amino acids: CNTRQGVTSYEQYF. CDR3 DNA: TGTAACACTCGACAGGGGGTAACTTCCTACGAGCAGTACTTC.

With respect to this clonotype: At one boundary the junction diverges from the germline segment, which might be a read error. V usage is TRBV7-9 and J usage is TRBJ2-3; TRBD2 matches 7 bases. CDR3 size: 15 residues. Germline V gene sequence: CDR1 SEHNR, CDR2 FQNEAQ (reference sequence). CDR3: CASCPTAGEIHTHYF. The CDR3 region has the DNA TGTGCCAGCTGCCCCACCGCGGGAGAAATCCATACGCATTATTTT.

Concerning this clonotype: The CDR3 does not close with the conserved phenylalanine or tryptophan, likely indicating a read error. The limits of the CDR3 on the DNA are not certain, so only TCRdb's listed CDR3 is given. The V call is TRBV11-1, the J call TRBJ2-4; the DNA was not compared with TRBD2, the D call given in the table. Germline-derived CDR1 and CDR2 are SGHAT and FQDESV (reference sequence). The CDR3 sequence runs 17 residues, both termini included. CDR3 residues: CASNFPGTSGTKNIQYY.

Worth noting for this clonotype: The CDR3 ends on some other residue instead of the conserved phenylalanine or tryptophan, so this is likely a read error. It is unclear where the CDR3 begins or ends on the DNA, so no DNA is shown, and the CDR3 is as TCRdb lists it. This sequence joins TRBV28 and TRBJ2-4; TRBD1 is the table's D call, not checked against the DNA. The germline V gene encodes CDR1 MDHEN and CDR2 SYDVKM. From its first to its last residue, the CDR3 has 15 amino acids. The CDR3 protein is CASSPPGLARNIQCS.

The CDR3 loop is CASSQDRSSEYYEQYF. The CDR3 nucleotides read TGTGCCAGCAGCCAAGATAGGTCTAGCGAGTACTACGAGCAGTACTTC. The chain combines TRBV4-2 with TRBJ2-7; possibly TRBD2 for D (6 bases). The germline V and J ends were trimmed by 0 bases and 3 bases, with 15 bases remaining between them. Germline V CDR1 and CDR2: LGHNA, YNFKEQ. The CDR3 length is 16 residues.

A word on this clonotype: A read error is possible here, since a much larger clone lies one base away. The rearrangement uses TRBV7-9 and TRBJ2-1; the D is unclear. The CDR3 loop spans 12 amino acids. Germline loops: CDR1 SEHNR, CDR2 FQNEAQ (reference sequence). V was cut by 6 bases and J by 5 bases, with 8 bases left in between. This CDR3 reads CASRYVNNEQFF. CDR3 nucleotides: TGTGCCAGCAGGTATGTTAACAATGAGCAGTTCTTC.

The rearrangement links TRBV29-1 to TRBJ2-5; perhaps TRBD1 as D (5 bases). The V gene's germline CDR1 is SQVTM and CDR2 ANQGSEA. The CDR3 has 15 amino acids. With 5 bases removed from V and 5 bases from J, the gap between germline ends came to 21 bases. CDR3 in DNA: TGCAGCGTTACAGGCAGGACAAGGGGCTGGGAGACCCAGTACTTC. Translated, it gives CSVTGRTRGWETQYF.

This chain links TRBV6-2 or TRBV6-3 with TRBJ2-7; no clear D gene. The J call may be mistaken, given a closer DNA end match to TRBJ2-1. The germline gives CDR1 MNHEY, CDR2 SVGEGT. The CDR3 covers 14 residues. Written as DNA, the CDR3 is TGTGCCAGCACCCCCCTCGGGCTCTTCTACGATCAGTTCTTC. It is translated as CASTPLGLFYDQFF.

In DNA, the CDR3 is TGTACCGGCAGTTTAATGGGGGGCCTAAGACCCTACGAGCAGTACTTC. Translation: CTGSLMGGLRPYEQYF. This rearrangement joins TRBV12-3 or TRBV12-4 to TRBJ2-7; D might be TRBD1 or TRBD2, each matching 6 bases. This CDR3 has 16 residues.

A note on this clonotype: Germline and junction disagree at one end, which may indicate a read error. The J gene is TRBJ2-3, the V gene TRBV10-3; the match to TRBD1 covers 9 bases. The CDR3 is made up of 17 amino acids. Germline lookup yields CDR1 ENHRY and CDR2 SYGVKD. The CDR3 spells CSISVSPGTGRADTQYF. As DNA, the CDR3 is TGTTCCATAAGTGTATCCCCCGGGACAGGGAGGGCAGATACGCAGTATTTT.

About this clonotype itself: A much larger clone lies a single base off, so this may be a read error. V usage is TRBV5-1 and J usage is TRBJ2-1; D uncertain. Per germline, CDR1 SGHRS and CDR2 YFSETQ. This CDR3 spans 12 amino acids. Trimming took 1 base from V and 8 from J, leaving 7 bases between them. CDR3 residues: CASSLMVHEQFF. For the CDR3, the DNA is TGCGCCAGCAGCTTGATGGTCCATGAGCAGTTCTTC.

A note on this clonotype: An end of the junction differs from the germline gene, which may be a read error. The genes are TRBV12-3 or TRBV12-4 and TRBJ1-1; D not resolved. The CDR3 consists of 12 residues. The CDR3, as DNA: TGTGGCAGCAGTTTAGGCGGGTCTGAAGCTTTCTTT. It yields the protein CGSSLGGSEAFF.